The next 9 T cell receptor beta chains were all read from a single sample in a study of regulatory T cells in long-lasting Graves disease. Time point noted: newly diagnosed GD, antithyroid drugs for less than 3 months. Generation of the TCR library employed RNA extracted from PBMCs. Through Arm-PCR of CDR3 regions and iRepertoire HTBI primers, TCR beta libraries were built. MiXCR, applied by TCRdb to the multiplex PCR reads, yields one record per CDR3 protein. The sample holds 550,000 or so distinct CDR3 sequences, more than 10% seen once. This same sample was also taken into another study, of T cells in Graves' hyperthyroidism and ophthalmopathy.

The sequences come from peripheral blood mononuclear cells (PBMCs), collected at new diagnosis, from a patient treated with antithyroid drugs. Every receptor here comes from a woman under 40 with Graves disease.

There are a few counts of this clonotype. A much larger clone lies a single base off, so this may be a read error. The rearrangement joins TRBV29-1 to TRBJ2-3; the D is unclear. Germline values: CDR1 SQVTM, CDR2 ANQGSEA. V lost 3 bases and J lost 0, with 4 bases in between. CDR3 size: 12 residues. The CDR3 DNA is TGCAGCGTTGAGGGTAGCACAGATACGCAGTATTTT. Protein sequence: CSVEGSTDTQYF.

There are many counts of this clonotype. The chain couples TRBV18 to TRBJ1-6; D remains unclear. Trimming pared 5 bases from V and 5 bases from J, leaving 7 bases between. Germline V CDR1 and CDR2: KGHSH, LQKENI. The CDR3 has 13 residues. CDR3 region: CASSEVHNSPLHF. The CDR3, as DNA: TGTGCCAGCTCAGAAGTTCATAATTCACCCCTCCACTTT.

Ten or more counts support this clonotype. The V gene is TRBV6-1, the J gene TRBJ2-7, with D uncertain. The length of the CDR3 is 13 residues. Germline V gives CDR1 MNHNS, CDR2 SASEGT. Trimming left V 6 bases short and J 6 bases short, with 15 bases between. The DNA for the CDR3 is TGTGCCAGCAGCCCCGAGTTAATTGGCGAGCAGTACTTC. Its translation is CASSPELIGEQYF.

This clonotype came up many times. This rearrangement joins TRBV27 to TRBJ2-5; D gene unclear. CDR1 is MNHEY and CDR2 is SMNVEV in the germline V gene (reference sequence). Deletions cut 2 bases from V and 0 bases from J, with 7 bases between. This CDR3 region has 14 residues. Written as DNA, the CDR3 is TGTGCCAGCAGTTTAGGGTGGTACCAAGAGACCCAGTACTTC. Translation: CASSLGWYQETQYF.

This clonotype was seen at least ten times. The chain recombines TRBV11-2 with TRBJ2-1, with 8 bases identical to TRBD2. Trimming took 4 bases from V and 4 from J; bases not matched to a gene: 12. The CDR3 loop spans 17 amino acids. Germline CDR1 and CDR2: SGHAT and FQNNGV. The DNA of the CDR3 is TGTGCCAGCAGCTCCTCCCTTACTAGCGGAGCTTACAATGAGCAGTTCTTC. It specifies CASSSSLTSGAYNEQFF.

This clonotype was detected ten times or more. Here the CDR3 reads CASRERTADYYGYTF. CDR3 nucleotide sequence: TGTGCCAGCAGGGAAAGGACAGCCGATTACTATGGCTACACCTTC. The rearrangement uses TRBV28 and TRBJ1-2; perhaps TRBD1 as D (6 bases). Germline V gene lookup returns CDR1 MDHEN and CDR2 SYDVKM. The CDR3 consists of 15 residues. The V and J ends lost 6 bases and 3 bases respectively, with 17 bases between them.

The sample holds a few counts of this clonotype. This rearrangement joins TRBV25-1 to TRBJ1-4, with a tentative D call TRBD1 (6 bases). Per the germline V gene, CDR1 is MGHDK and CDR2 is SYGVNS. The CDR3 has 13 amino acids. The V end lost 8 bases, the J end lost 4 bases, and 11 bases lay between the germline ends. CDR3 nucleotide sequence: TGTGCCAGCCAAGACAGGTTTAATGAAAAACTGTTTTTT. As protein: CASQDRFNEKLFF.

The chain combines TRBV4-1 with TRBJ2-1; TRBD2 matches at 11 bases. Per germline, CDR1 MGHRA and CDR2 YSYEKL. This CDR3 region has 16 residues. Losses at the gene ends were 1 base for V and 9 bases for J; bases not matched to a gene: 8. The CDR3 region is CASSQGLAGRYGEQFF. In DNA form, the CDR3 reads TGCGCCAGCAGCCAAGGACTAGCGGGAAGGTATGGTGAGCAGTTCTTC.

At least ten counts were recorded for this clonotype. The chain carries TRBV18 and TRBJ1-1; D remains unclear. The germline V gene encodes CDR1 KGHSH and CDR2 LQKENI. The V and J ends lost 6 bases and 3 bases respectively, with 8 bases between them. CDR3 length: 12 amino acids. This chain's CDR3 is CASSPGHTEAFF. In DNA form, the CDR3 reads TGTGCCAGCTCCCCTGGCCACACTGAAGCTTTCTTT.